These T cell receptor beta chains were read from a single sample in a study of cytomegalovirus exposure and HLA in healthy donors. Method: immunoSEQ multiplex PCR; TCRdb's copy keeps in-frame clones and lacks some. Of roughly 240,000 clones in the sample, approximately 81% were seen once. The specimen was PBMCs. The receptors were gathered from a girl aged 2 to 9 in good health and CMV-seronegative. Both conserved end residues are part of each CDR3. Each record gives: clone size, J gene, D gene, V gene, CDR3 DNA, CDR3 protein. A D gene is named only where the DNA matches it firmly. Clone size is stated in some rows and not others, as once, few, many or a class when expanded.

>-|TRBJ1-2|-|TRBV29-1
TGCAGCGTTGAGGAGTTTTCGGATGGCTACACCTTC
CSVEEFSDGYTF
>once|TRBJ1-3|-|TRBV10-2
TGCGCCAGCAGTGATTCGAATGCGGACAGCAGATCTGGAAACACCATATATTTT
CASSDSNADSRSGNTIYF
>-|TRBJ1-2|-|TRBV5-5
TGTGCCAGCAGCCGAACTACACCGGGAGTCACTAACTATGGCTACACCTTC
CASSRTTPGVTNYGYTF
>-|TRBJ2-3|TRBD2|TRBV7-7
TGTGCCAGCAGCTCCGGGACTAGCGGGAGGGTGGGCACAGATACGCAGTATTTT
CASSSGTSGRVGTDTQYF
>-|TRBJ2-7|TRBD2|TRBV14
TGTGCCAGCAGCCCCCGGACTAGTGGGGGGCAGTACTTC
CASSPRTSGGQYF
>-|TRBJ1-4|-|TRBV2
TGTGCCAGCAGTGAAAGTTATAGCATTAATGAAAAACTGTTTTTT
CASSESYSINEKLFF
>-|TRBJ2-1|-|TRBV10-1
TGCGCCAGCAGCGCAGGGGTCCCCTACAATGAGCAGTTCTTC
CASSAGVPYNEQFF
>-|TRBJ2-3|TRBD2|TRBV5-1
TGCGCCAGCAGCCAGACCCAAACGGGACTAGCGGGAAGCACAGATACGCAGTATTTT
CASSQTQTGLAGSTDTQYF
>-|TRBJ1-1|-|TRBV29-1
TGCAGCGTTAGCTCGGAGGTTAACACTGAAGCTTTCTTT
CSVSSEVNTEAFF
>-|TRBJ1-2|TRBD1|TRBV19
TGTGCCAGCGGGACAGGGGGCGGCTACACCTTC
CASGTGGGYTF
>-|TRBJ2-1|-|TRBV7-2
TGTGCCAGCAGCCTACTCCGAGATAAGCAGTTCTTC
CASSLLRDKQFF
>-|TRBJ1-6|-|TRBV5-1
TGCGCCAGCAGCTTGTTACAGGGTCAGTATGGTTCACCCCTCCACTTT
CASSLLQGQYGSPLHF
>-|TRBJ2-7|-|TRBV7-8
TGTGCCAGCAGCAGAGCAGCGAACTCCTACGAGCAGTACTTC
CASSRAANSYEQYF
>-|TRBJ1-2|TRBD1|TRBV28
TGTGCCAGCAGTTTAGAGGGGGCGGATGGCTACACCTTC
CASSLEGADGYTF
>-|TRBJ2-5|TRBD1|TRBV19
TGTGCCAGTAGGGGGACAGGGATGGAGACCCAGTACTTC
CASRGTGMETQYF
>few|TRBJ1-5|-|TRBV7-4
TGTGCCAGCAGCCGACGACAGGACAATCAGCCCCAGCATTTT
CASSRRQDNQPQHF
>-|TRBJ1-1|-|TRBV7-9
TGTGCCAGCAGCGCCTTGCCGGGTAATGGGGCTTTCTTT
CASSALPGNGAFF
>-|TRBJ2-1|TRBD2|TRBV9
TGTGCCAGCAGCGTAGCGCCACTAGCGGGAGGGCTCCGGGGACGAAATGAGCAGTTCTTC
CASSVAPLAGGLRGRNEQFF
>-|TRBJ2-7|TRBD2|TRBV6-5
TGTGCCAGCAGTTTAATCCCCGGGACTAACTCCTACGAGCAGTACTTC
CASSLIPGTNSYEQYF
>-|TRBJ2-6|-|TRBV7-2
TGTGCCAGCGGTAGTTTCTCTGGGGCCAACGTCCTGACTTTC
CASGSFSGANVLTF
>once|TRBJ2-3|TRBD2|TRBV29-1
TGCAGCGTTCCGACTAGCGGGCTCGCGAGGGATACGCAGTATTTT
CSVPTSGLARDTQYF
>-|TRBJ2-2|-|TRBV7-2
TGTGCCAGCAGCACTCTTTGGGGGCCGAACACCGGGGAGCTGTTTTTT
CASSTLWGPNTGELFF
>-|TRBJ1-6|-|TRBV25-1
TGTGCCAGCAGTGAATTTAAGGAGCCGAATTCACCCCTCCACTTT
CASSEFKEPNSPLHF
>-|TRBJ2-1|-|TRBV27
TGTGCCAGCAGTCGGACAAGAAACAATGAGCAGTTCTTC
CASSRTRNNEQFF
>-|TRBJ1-2|-|TRBV10-1
TGCGCCAGCAGTGAACAGGCCAACTATGGCTACACCTTC
CASSEQANYGYTF
>-|TRBJ2-7|-|TRBV5-1
TGCGCCAGCAGCTTGAGACAACCCTACGAGCAGTACTTC
CASSLRQPYEQYF
>-|TRBJ2-1|TRBD2|TRBV5-4
TGTGCCAGCAGCTTGGGGGCTAGCGGGAGCTCCTACAATGAGCAGTTCTTC
CASSLGASGSSYNEQFF
>-|TRBJ1-2|-|TRBV12-5
TGTGCTAGTGGTATCCCCTCTTATGGCTACACCTTC
CASGIPSYGYTF
>few|TRBJ2-3|-|TRBV11-3
TGTGCCAGCAGCCCTAGGGGGACAGATACGCAGTATTTT
CASSPRGTDTQYF
>once|TRBJ2-7|-|TRBV6-5
TGTGCCAGCAGTCCCGCGCCCTACGAGCAGTACTTC
CASSPAPYEQYF
>-|TRBJ1-6|-|TRBV27
TGTGCCAGCACCGGACAGACTAATTCACCCCTCCACTTT
CASTGQTNSPLHF
>few|TRBJ2-2|TRBD1|TRBV5-1
TGCGCCAGCAGCCCCAGGACAGGGAACACCGGGGAGCTGTTTTTT
CASSPRTGNTGELFF
>-|TRBJ2-7|TRBD1|TRBV7-8
TGTGCCAGCAGCTTAGAGTCGGGACAGGGTCCCTACGAGCAGTACTTC
CASSLESGQGPYEQYF
>-|TRBJ1-2|-|TRBV11-2
TGTGCCAGCAGCAGACAGATGTCCTATGGCTACACCTTC
CASSRQMSYGYTF
>-|TRBJ2-3|-|TRBV6-5
TGTGCCAGCAGTTCCTCAGCTTCTAGCACAGATACGCAGTATTTT
CASSSSASSTDTQYF
>-|TRBJ1-1|-|TRBV20-1
TGCAGTGCCTCGACAGGACTTGAAGCTTTCTTT
CSASTGLEAFF
>-|TRBJ2-5|-|TRBV28
TGTGCCAGCAGTTTACCCTTATTCAGGGAACAGACCCAGTACTTC
CASSLPLFREQTQYF
>-|TRBJ1-4|-|TRBV15
TGTGCCACCAGCGGGGATGTCGCGGGTAGAAATGAAAAACTGTTTTTT
CATSGDVAGRNEKLFF
>-|TRBJ2-3|TRBD2|TRBV7-9
TGTGCCAGCAGCCCTGGGGAGGGCCTGTATTTT
CASSPGEGLYF
>-|TRBJ1-5|TRBD1|TRBV4-1
TGCGCCAGCAGCCAAGATTCCAGGGGGCTTCAGCCCCAGCATTTT
CASSQDSRGLQPQHF
>few|TRBJ1-4|-|TRBV7-9
TGTGCCAGCGGCGCGGAGGGTAATGAAAAACTGTTTTTT
CASGAEGNEKLFF
>-|TRBJ2-3|TRBD2|TRBV10-2
TGCGCCAGCAGTCAAGCGGGGGGTCCAGATACGCAGTATTTT
CASSQAGGPDTQYF
>-|TRBJ2-3|TRBD2|TRBV6-5
TGTGCCAGCAGATCTAGCGGGGGCACAGATACGCAGTATTTT
CASRSSGGTDTQYF
>-|TRBJ2-7|-|TRBV29-1
TGCAGCGTTGAAGATCCGGGGGACTACGAGCAGTACTTC
CSVEDPGDYEQYF
>-|TRBJ1-5|TRBD1|TRBV18
TGTGCCAGCTCACTGGACAGGAACAATCAGCCCCAGCATTTT
CASSLDRNNQPQHF
>-|TRBJ2-7|-|TRBV16
TGTGCCAGCAGCCAATTGGAGGGTACTACCTTCTACGAGCAGTACTTC
CASSQLEGTTFYEQYF
>-|TRBJ2-1|-|TRBV10-2
TGCGCCAGCAGTGAGAGCCTTTCAACCCAGTTCTTC
CASSESLSTQFF
>-|TRBJ2-4|-|TRBV7-9
TGTGCCTACGGGCGGGATGGGGCCAAAAACATTCAGTACTTC
CAYGRDGAKNIQYF
>-|TRBJ1-3|-|TRBV10-3
TGTGCCATCAGTGACCGGGGGAAAGCTTCAGGAAACACCATATATTTT
CAISDRGKASGNTIYF
>-|TRBJ1-1|-|TRBV7-9
TGTGCCAGCAGCCCTATTATGAACACTGAAGCTTTCTTT
CASSPIMNTEAFF
>-|TRBJ1-5|-|TRBV19
TGTGCCAGTAGTATACTGGGGGCAGGTCAGCCCCAGCATTTT
CASSILGAGQPQHF
>-|TRBJ1-2|-|TRBV7-9
TGTGCCAGCAGCTTATTGGGGGGAATAAACTATGGCTACACCTTC
CASSLLGGINYGYTF
>-|TRBJ2-5|-|TRBV7-2
TGTGCCAGCAGCTGGGGACTTGAACGAGAGACCCAGTACTTC
CASSWGLERETQYF